The clone carrying this T cell receptor beta chain occurred a few times. With 2 bases removed from V and 0 bases from J, the gap between germline ends came to 5 bases. The CDR3 extends over 14 amino acids. Germline loops: CDR1 MDHEN, CDR2 SYDVKM. Assay: immunoSEQ multiplex PCR; the TCRdb copy retains only in-frame clones and omits some. Of around 41,000 clones in the sample, around 70% were seen once. This sample was included in a study of cytotoxic CD8 clonotypes in ibrutinib-treated CLL. About the research overall: The response samples were taken once patients had been treated for a median of approximately 12 months, range 6 to 36.

This TCR derives from a human donor with chronic lymphocytic leukemia. This chain connects TRBV28 to TRBJ2-1; no definite D call. This specimen was PBMCs, taken at disease progression, from a patient treated with ibrutinib. The CDR3 nucleotides are TGTGCCAGCAGTTTACCCAGCTCCTACAATGAGCAGTTCTTC. Translating it yields CASSLPSSYNEQFF.